This T cell receptor beta chain is from a study of shared clonotypes between healthy human individuals. Study findings and constraints: Among four donors, approximately 5% of naive CD4 clonotypes were found in common. Generation probabilities were higher for clonotypes shared across all four sorted-subset donors than for unshared ones.

TCRdb's copy holds only in-frame clones and misses some; the assay was immunoSEQ multiplex PCR. The sample contains over a million clones, roughly 96% of which appear only once. Regarding this clone: The antigen is not known. A junction boundary mismatches the germline segment, possibly from a read error.

Germline V lookup: CDR1 MNHNS, CDR2 SASEGT. The CDR3 totals 13 residues. CD4+ cells underwent separation, giving CD45RA+ naive and CD45RA-negative memory subsets. V and J are TRBV6-1 and TRBJ2-1, with D tentatively TRBD1 (6 bases). This clonotype was obtained from a man aged 30 to 39 in good health. The sequenced sample was naive CD4+ T cells sorted from blood. The subset is: CD45RA+ positively selected. Written as DNA, the CDR3 is TGTGCCAGCTTGGGACACCTCTACGATGAGCAGTTCTTC. It encodes CASLGHLYDEQFF.